This TCR beta chain is drawn from a study of cytomegalovirus exposure and HLA in healthy donors. On the study more broadly: An analysis done earlier identified more than 100 million unique TCR beta sequences from around 180 million T cells. Whole-study results and caveats: TCR beta sequences reportedly predicted most subjects' HLA-A and HLA-B alleles accurately. Follow-up analysis later connected one missense variant in DCLRE1C with trimming of TCR beta V- and J-genes.

As concerns this clone: What it binds is unknown.

Germline trimming cut 7 bases from V and 5 bases from J; bases unmatched to any gene: 10. Looked up from germline, CDR1 is MNHNS and CDR2 is SASEGT. This CDR3 has 15 amino acids. The PCR contained 60 Vbeta and 13 Jbeta primers. TCRdb keeps only in-frame clones here, not all; method: immunoSEQ multiplex PCR. This table holds about 130,000 clones, about 74% found once. Sequences were obtained from PBMCs. V usage is TRBV6-1 and J usage is TRBJ2-1; 8 nucleotides align to TRBD2. This clonotype was sampled from a woman in her fifties or sixties in good health and CMV-seropositive. The CDR3 DNA reads as TGTGCCAGCACCCCCGGCGGGGGGTTCAACAATGAGCAGTTCTTC. It encodes CASTPGGGFNNEQFF.